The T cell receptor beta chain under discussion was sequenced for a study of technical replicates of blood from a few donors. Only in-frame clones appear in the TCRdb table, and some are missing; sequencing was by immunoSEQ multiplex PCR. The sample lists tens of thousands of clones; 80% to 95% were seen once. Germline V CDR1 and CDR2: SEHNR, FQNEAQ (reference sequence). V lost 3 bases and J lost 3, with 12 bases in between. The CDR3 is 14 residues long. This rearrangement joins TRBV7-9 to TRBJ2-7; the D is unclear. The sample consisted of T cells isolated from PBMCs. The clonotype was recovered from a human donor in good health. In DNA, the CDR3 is TGTGCCAGCAGCTTCCGAACACAATACTACGAGCAGTACTTC. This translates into CASSFRTQYYEQYF. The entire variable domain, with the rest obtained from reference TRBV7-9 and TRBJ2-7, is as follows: DTGVSQNPRHKITKRGQNVTFRCDPISEHNRLYWYRQTLGQGPEFLTYFQNEAQLEKSRLLSDRFSAERPKGSFSTLEIQRTEQGDSAMYLCASSFRTQYYEQYFGPGTRLTVT.